A single sample gave rise to the 22 T cell receptor beta chains below, sequenced in a study of identifying expanded T cells in peripheral blood. TCRdb's copy holds only in-frame clones and misses some; the assay was immunoSEQ multiplex PCR. Among about 89,000 clones, approximately 86% were seen once, and the ten largest hold 5.5% to 6.5%. The sample was blood. The source is a person aged 18 to 75 in good health.

The J gene is TRBJ2-1, the V gene TRBV9, with a possible D match to TRBD2 (5 bases). The CDR3 is 12 residues long. Germline V CDR1 and CDR2: SGDLS, YYNGEE. Trimming removed 4 bases from V and 8 bases from J, with 10 bases in between. The CDR3 DNA is TGTGCCAGCAGCACTCCGGGGTATGAGCAGTTCTTC. Translated: CASSTPGYEQFF.

The V gene is TRBV10-2, the J gene TRBJ2-1, with D hard to call. The CDR3 has 14 residues. From germline, CDR1 is WSHSY and CDR2 SAAADI. Trimming cost V 0 bases and J 7 bases, with 10 bases left between them. CDR3 residues: CASSESFEGNEQFF. The DNA for the CDR3 is TGCGCCAGCAGTGAGTCCTTTGAAGGAAATGAGCAGTTCTTC.

The genes are TRBV27 and TRBJ2-1; D gene ambiguous. This CDR3 is 12 amino acids long. The V gene's germline CDR1 is MNHEY and CDR2 SMNVEV (reference sequence). Trimming left V 4 bases short and J 3 bases short, with 4 bases between. CDR3 in DNA: TGTGCCAGCAGTTGGGGCTACAATGAGCAGTTCTTC. It is translated as CASSWGYNEQFF.

The chain uses TRBV2 and TRBJ1-6; no definite D call. The CDR3 loop spans 13 amino acids. Germline V gene lookup returns CDR1 SNHLY and CDR2 FYNNEI. CDR3 region: CALLRSYNSPLHF. In DNA form, the CDR3 reads TGTGCACTTTTGCGCTCCTATAATTCACCCCTCCACTTT. Using reference TRBV2 and TRBJ1-6 for the parts outside the CDR3, the full variable domain is EPEVTQTPSHQVTQMGQEVILRCVPISNHLYFYWYRQILGQKVEFLVSFYNNEISEKSEIFDDQFSVERPDGSNFTLKIRSTKLEDSAMYFCALLRSYNSPLHFGNGTRLTVT.

The gene calls are TRBV14 and TRBJ2-5; tentative D call: TRBD1 (6 bases). The CDR3 totals 14 residues. The V end was cut by 4 bases, the J end by 5 bases, with 14 bases between. The germline V gene encodes CDR1 SGHDN and CDR2 FVKESK. The CDR3 loop reads CASSRHRVLETQYF. CDR3 DNA: TGTGCCAGCAGCCGACACAGGGTTTTGGAGACCCAGTACTTC.

CDR3 DNA sequence: TGTGCCAGCAGCTTAGTACGTGGGACCCAAGGCTCACCCCTCCACTTT. Amino acids: CASSLVRGTQGSPLHF. V usage is TRBV7-2 and J usage is TRBJ1-6; maybe TRBD1 (5 bases). CDR1 and CDR2 from the germline V gene are SGHTA and FQGNSA. The length of the CDR3 is 16 residues. The V end was cut by 1 base, the J end by 10 bases, with 17 bases between.

This chain uses TRBV7-2 with TRBJ1-1, with TRBD1 matching 7 bases. With V trimmed by 7 bases and J by 1 base, 9 bases remained unmatched. This CDR3 has 15 amino acids. Per the germline V gene, CDR1 is SGHTA and CDR2 is FQGNSA. CDR3 nucleotide sequence: TGTGCCAGCACCCGAACCGGGACAGAGAACACTGAAGCTTTCTTT. Translation: CASTRTGTENTEAFF.

The chain links TRBV6-5 to TRBJ2-7, with D possibly being TRBD1 or TRBD2 (5 bases each). CDR3 length: 12 amino acids. CDR1 and CDR2 (germline): MNHEY, SVGAGI. The ends were cut back, 7 bases at V and 6 bases at J, with 13 bases in the middle. The CDR3 bases are TGTGCCAGCATGGACGTGGGGGTCGAGCAGTACTTC. It is translated as CASMDVGVEQYF.

This rearrangement joins TRBV7-2 to TRBJ1-4, with TRBD1 identical over 8 bases. The CDR3 is 15 amino acids. From germline, CDR1 is SGHTA and CDR2 FQGNSA. The trim removed 5 bases at V and 8 bases at J, leaving 10 bases unmatched. The CDR3 is CASSTQQGVVEKLFF. CDR3 bases: TGTGCCAGCAGCACACAACAGGGGGTAGTCGAAAAACTGTTTTTT.

A note on this clone: An end of the junction differs from the germline gene, which may be a read error. V and J are TRBV27 and TRBJ2-7; no firm D call. The CDR3 covers 13 residues. CDR1 MNHEY and CDR2 SMNVEV come from the germline V gene (reference sequence). The CDR3 loop reads CASSFDPGYGQYF. The CDR3 DNA is TGTGCCAGCAGTTTCGACCCTGGGTACGGGCAGTACTTC.

The chain couples TRBV30 to TRBJ1-1; D is unresolved. Between the trimmed V and J ends, which lost 2 bases and 4 bases, there was a span of 14 bases. The CDR3 spans 14 residues. Germline-derived CDR1 and CDR2 are GTSNPN and SVGIG (reference sequence). This CDR3 reads CAWSSSGWGTEAFF. CDR3 nucleotides: TGTGCCTGGAGTTCATCCGGATGGGGCACTGAAGCTTTCTTT.

This rearrangement joins TRBV11-2 to TRBJ1-5, with D uncertain. Germline V CDR1 and CDR2: SGHAT, FQNNGV. This CDR3 region has 12 residues. The germline V and J ends were trimmed by 5 bases and 7 bases, with 9 bases remaining between them. The CDR3 bases are TGTGCCAGCAGCGTCCTGGGACAGCCCCAGCATTTT. Protein product: CASSVLGQPQHF. Variable domain in full (rest from reference TRBV11-2 and TRBJ1-5): EAGVAQSPRYKIIEKRQSVAFWCNPISGHATLYWYQQILGQGPKLLIQFQNNGVVDDSQLPKDRFSAERLKGVDSTLKIQPAKLEDSAVYLCASSVLGQPQHFGDGTRLSIL.

The chain combines TRBV7-9 with TRBJ2-1; D is uncertain. The length of the CDR3 is 12 residues. Germline V CDR1 and CDR2: SEHNR, FQNEAQ (reference sequence). Trimming pared 5 bases from V and 8 bases from J, leaving 10 bases between. This chain's CDR3 is CASSLRVDEQFF. The CDR3 DNA sequence: TGTGCCAGCAGCCTTCGGGTGGATGAGCAGTTCTTC.

The chain employs TRBV7-2 and TRBJ1-6; 8 bases are a match to TRBD1. The CDR3 spans 15 residues. V lost 1 base and J lost 9; bases outside the gene matches: 5. Germline-derived CDR1 and CDR2 are SGHTA and FQGNSA. CDR3 nucleotide sequence: TGTGCCAGCAGCTTAGGGGGACAGGTTTTTTCACCCCTCCACTTT. It translates to CASSLGGQVFSPLHF.

This chain joins TRBV6-5 and TRBJ1-6; D is undetermined. Germline V gene data show CDR1 as MNHEY and CDR2 as SVGAGI. Trimming removed 2 bases at V and 7 bases at J, with 6 bases between. This CDR3 contains 13 residues. The CDR3, as DNA: TGTGCCAGCAGTTACCAGCGCAATTCACCCCTCCACTTT. Residues: CASSYQRNSPLHF.

The CDR3 region has the DNA TGTGCCACCAGCAGAGACCTCGGGGGTTATCAGCCCCAGCATTTT. Its protein product is CATSRDLGGYQPQHF. The V gene is TRBV15, the J gene TRBJ1-5, with D perhaps matching TRBD1 (5 bases). Trimming cost V 0 bases and J 5 bases, with 11 bases left between them. The germline CDR1 and CDR2 sequences are LNHNV and YYDKDF (reference sequence). CDR3 size: 15 residues. The variable domain in full, with the rest retrieved from reference TRBV15 and TRBJ1-5, is DAMVIQNPRYQVTQFGKPVTLSCSQTLNHNVMYWYQQKSSQAPKLLFHYYDKDFNNEADTPDNFQSRRPNTSFCFLDIRSPGLGDTAMYLCATSRDLGGYQPQHFGDGTRLSIL.

The chain is built from TRBV4-3 and TRBJ2-2; D is ambiguous. Trimming removed 0 bases at V and 0 bases at J, with 14 bases between. Per the germline V gene, CDR1 is LGHNA and CDR2 is YSLEER. This CDR3 comprises 18 residues. In DNA, the CDR3 is TGCGCCAGCAGCCAAGATAGGGCTGACGGACCGAACACCGGGGAGCTGTTTTTT. Translation gives CASSQDRADGPNTGELFF.

The chain recombines TRBV4-1 with TRBJ2-7; D may correspond to TRBD1 or TRBD2 (5 bases each). The germline CDR1 and CDR2 sequences are MGHRA and YSYEKL. Trimming cost V 0 bases and J 1 base, with 16 bases left between them. The CDR3 sequence is 17 residues long. The CDR3 sequence is CASSQDRDGSWSYEQYF. CDR3 DNA sequence: TGCGCCAGCAGCCAAGATCGGGACGGATCTTGGTCCTACGAGCAGTACTTC.

The chain uses TRBV4-3 and TRBJ2-1, with 9 bases fitting TRBD1. Per germline, CDR1 LGHNA and CDR2 YSLEER. V was clipped by 4 bases and J by 3 bases; unmatched bases: 7. The CDR3 sequence is 16 residues long. The CDR3 region is CASSPLGQGFYNEQFF. The CDR3 coding sequence is TGCGCCAGCAGCCCGCTGGGACAGGGATTCTACAATGAGCAGTTCTTC.

The sample holds many counts of this clone. Sequence at one end of the junction differs from germline and may be a read error. V gene TRBV6-1 combines with J gene TRBJ1-2; D is uncertain. Germline loops: CDR1 MNHNS, CDR2 SASEGT. This CDR3 spans 14 amino acids. CDR3 amino acids: CASSQAAGGYGYTF. CDR3 nucleotides: TGTGCCAGCAGTCAAGCGGCAGGCGGTTATGGCTACACCTTC.

The chain recombines TRBV15 with TRBJ1-1; no clear D gene. This CDR3 contains 13 residues. V shed 0 bases and J shed 2 bases, with 4 bases lying between them. Germline CDR1 is LNHNV and CDR2 is YYDKDF (reference sequence). This chain's CDR3 is CATSRELNTEAFF. In DNA, the CDR3 is TGTGCCACCAGCAGAGAGCTCAACACTGAAGCTTTCTTT.

The genes are TRBV6-1 and TRBJ1-2; tentative D call: TRBD1 (5 bases). This CDR3 is built from 17 residues. Germline-derived CDR1 and CDR2 are MNHNS and SASEGT. V lost 0 bases and J lost 5, with 19 bases in between. The CDR3 DNA follows: TGTGCCAGCAGTGAAGCTCCCCTTAATTTTGACAGATATGGCTACACCTTC. Protein sequence: CASSEAPLNFDRYGYTF.